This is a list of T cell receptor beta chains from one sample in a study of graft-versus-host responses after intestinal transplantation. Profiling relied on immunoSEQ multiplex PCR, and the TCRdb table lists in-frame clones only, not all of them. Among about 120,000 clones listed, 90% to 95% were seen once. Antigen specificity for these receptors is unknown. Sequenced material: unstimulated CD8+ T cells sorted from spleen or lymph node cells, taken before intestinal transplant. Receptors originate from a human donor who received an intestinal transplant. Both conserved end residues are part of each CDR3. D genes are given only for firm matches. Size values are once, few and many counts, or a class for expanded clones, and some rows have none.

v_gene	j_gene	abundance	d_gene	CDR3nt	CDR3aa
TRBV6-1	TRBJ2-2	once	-	TGTGCCAGCAGTGGAAGGGCCATCGGGGAGCTGTTTTTT	CASSGRAIGELFF
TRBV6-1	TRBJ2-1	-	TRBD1	TGTGCCAGCCTCCGGGACAGGGGTGAGCAGTTCTTC	CASLRDRGEQFF
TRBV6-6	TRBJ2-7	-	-	TGTGCCAGCACCGTCCAGGGGCCCTACGAGCAGTACTTC	CASTVQGPYEQYF
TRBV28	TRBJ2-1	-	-	TGTGCCAGCAGTTTACCAGTCAATGAGCAGTTCTTC	CASSLPVNEQFF
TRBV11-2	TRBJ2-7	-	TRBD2	TGTGCCAGCAGCTTCCATGCGGGGGAGGAGTACGAGCAGTACTTC	CASSFHAGEEYEQYF
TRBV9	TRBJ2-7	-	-	TGTGCCAGCAGCCCTGGCACAGGAACCTACGAGCAGTACTTC	CASSPGTGTYEQYF
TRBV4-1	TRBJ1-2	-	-	TGCGCCAGCAGCCAATCTCGCGGCCCGTCCTATGGCTACACCTTC	CASSQSRGPSYGYTF
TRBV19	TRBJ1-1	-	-	TGTGCCAGTAGTATAGATGAGGAAAACACTGAAGCTTTCTTT	CASSIDEENTEAFF
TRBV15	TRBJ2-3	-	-	TGTGCCACCAGCGGGCACAACACAGATACGCAGTATTTT	CATSGHNTDTQYF
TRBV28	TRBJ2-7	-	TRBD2	TGTGCCAGCAGTCTGGGACTAGCGGGAGGCCTTACCTACGAGCAGTACTTC	CASSLGLAGGLTYEQYF
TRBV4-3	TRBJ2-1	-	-	TGCGCCAGCAGCCAAGAAGATGAGCAGTTCTTC	CASSQEDEQFF
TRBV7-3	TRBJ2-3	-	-	TGTGCCAGCAGCCGGGACTTCACAGATACGCAGTATTTT	CASSRDFTDTQYF
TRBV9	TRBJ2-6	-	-	TGTGCCAGCACTGGCTCTGGGGCCAACGTCCTGACTTTC	CASTGSGANVLTF
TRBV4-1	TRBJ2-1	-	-	TGCGCCAGCAGCCAAGATCGCGGCGGATACAATGAGCAGTTCTTC	CASSQDRGGYNEQFF
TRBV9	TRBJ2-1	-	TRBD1	TGTGCCAGCAGCGTGAGGGGACAGGGGGCATCTGAGCAGTTCTTC	CASSVRGQGASEQFF
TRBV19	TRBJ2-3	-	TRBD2	TGTGCCAGTAGTATTTCGCTAGCGGGCGTAGATACGCAGTATTTT	CASSISLAGVDTQYF
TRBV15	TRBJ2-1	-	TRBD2	TGTGCCACCAGCGAAACGGTTATAGCGGGAGGGCCCAATGAGCAGTTCTTC	CATSETVIAGGPNEQFF
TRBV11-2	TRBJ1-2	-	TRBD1	TGTGCCAGCAGCTCCCGGACAGGCGATGGCTACACCTTC	CASSSRTGDGYTF
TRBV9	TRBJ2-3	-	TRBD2	TGTGCCAGCAGCTCCCCGGTCCGGGAGGGGGAAGATGCGCAGTATTTT	CASSSPVREGEDAQYF
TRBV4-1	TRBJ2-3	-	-	TGCGCCAGCAGCATCAGTTTCCGGGAAGCTCGAACTCCCGCCGATACGCAGTATTTT	CASSISFREARTPADTQYF
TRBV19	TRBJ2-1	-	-	TGTGCCAGTAGTATCGACCCTGGGGGATACAATGAGCAGTTCTTC	CASSIDPGGYNEQFF
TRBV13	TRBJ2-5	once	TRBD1	TGTGCCAGCAGCCCGGGTAGGGGGCAGGAGACCCAGTACTTC	CASSPGRGQETQYF
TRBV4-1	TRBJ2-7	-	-	TGCGCCAGCAGCCAAGTAAAACCGACTATCCTACCGCCCTCCGGTTTTATGTACGAGCAGTACTTC	CASSQVKPTILPPSGFMYEQYF
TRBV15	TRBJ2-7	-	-	TGTGCCACCAGCGATATTTCCCCCTACGAGCAGTACTTC	CATSDISPYEQYF
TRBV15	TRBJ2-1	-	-	TGTGCCACCAGCAGAGAAAGGGGTCCGGGCTACAATGAGCAGTTCTTC	CATSRERGPGYNEQFF
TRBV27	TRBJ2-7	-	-	TGTGCCAGCACTCTGGGATCAGGGGCCAACGAGCAGTACTTC	CASTLGSGANEQYF
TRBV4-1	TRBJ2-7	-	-	TGCGCCAGCAGCCAAGATGTCGACTATCCCAACTTCGAGCAGTACTTC	CASSQDVDYPNFEQYF
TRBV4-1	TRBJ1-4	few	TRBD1	TGCGCCAGCAGCCGAGGACAGGGAGGGGTGGATGAAAAACTGTTTTTT	CASSRGQGGVDEKLFF
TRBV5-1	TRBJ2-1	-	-	TGCGCCAGCAGCTCTACCCCTAGCAACCATGAGCAGTTCTTC	CASSSTPSNHEQFF
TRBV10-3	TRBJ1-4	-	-	TGTGCCATCAGCCAAATACAGGGAGGTTTTGAAAAACTGTTTTTT	CAISQIQGGFEKLFF
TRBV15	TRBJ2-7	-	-	TGTGCCACCAGCAGTACTCTCCGGGACACCTACTCCTACGAGCAGTACTTC	CATSSTLRDTYSYEQYF
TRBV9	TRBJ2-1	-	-	TGTGCCAGCAGCGTAGTAGACTCCACTTACCCTAACAATGAGCAGTTCTTC	CASSVVDSTYPNNEQFF
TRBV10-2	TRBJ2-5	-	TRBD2	TGCGCCAGCAGTGACGGGGGGGAGGCAGAGACCCAGTACTTC	CASSDGGEAETQYF
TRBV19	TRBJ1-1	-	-	TGTGCCAGTAGTATAGGAACGAACACTGAAGCTTTCTTT	CASSIGTNTEAFF